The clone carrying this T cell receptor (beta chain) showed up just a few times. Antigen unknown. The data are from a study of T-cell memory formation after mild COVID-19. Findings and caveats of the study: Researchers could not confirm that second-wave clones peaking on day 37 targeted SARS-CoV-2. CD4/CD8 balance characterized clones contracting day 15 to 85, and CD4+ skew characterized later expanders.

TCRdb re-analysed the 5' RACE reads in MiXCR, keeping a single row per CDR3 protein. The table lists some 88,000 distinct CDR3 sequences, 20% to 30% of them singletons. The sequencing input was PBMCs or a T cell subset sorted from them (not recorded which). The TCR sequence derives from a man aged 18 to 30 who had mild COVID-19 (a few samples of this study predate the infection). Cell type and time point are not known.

As DNA, the CDR3 is TGTGCCAGCAGCCCCGGGACGGGACAGGTCTTCGAGCAGTACTTC. Amino acids: CASSPGTGQVFEQYF. The chain couples TRBV7-8 to TRBJ2-7; 8 nucleotides agree with TRBD1. V gave up 5 bases and J gave up 6 bases; unmatched junction bases: 12. The CDR3 consists of 15 residues. The V gene's germline CDR1 is SGHVS and CDR2 FQNEAQ.